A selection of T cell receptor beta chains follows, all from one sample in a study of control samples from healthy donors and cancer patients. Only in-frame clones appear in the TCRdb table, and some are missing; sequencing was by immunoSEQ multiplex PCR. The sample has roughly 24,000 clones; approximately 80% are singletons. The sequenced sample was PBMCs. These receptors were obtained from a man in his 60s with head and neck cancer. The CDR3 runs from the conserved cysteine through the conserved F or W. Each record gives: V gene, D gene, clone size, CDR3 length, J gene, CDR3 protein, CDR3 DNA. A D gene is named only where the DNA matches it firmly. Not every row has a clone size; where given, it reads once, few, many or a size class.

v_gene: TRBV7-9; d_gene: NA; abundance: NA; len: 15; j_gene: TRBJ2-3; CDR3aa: CASRRLGEYTDTQYF; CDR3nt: TGTGCCAGCAGACGATTGGGGGAATACACAGATACGCAGTATTTT
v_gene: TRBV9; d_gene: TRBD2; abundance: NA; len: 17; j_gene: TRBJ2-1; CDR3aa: CASSVELTSGSGNEQFF; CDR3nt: TGTGCCAGCAGCGTAGAATTGACTAGCGGGAGTGGGAATGAGCAGTTCTTC
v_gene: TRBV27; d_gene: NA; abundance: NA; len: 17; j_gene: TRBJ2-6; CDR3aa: CASSLLLVSSGANVLTF; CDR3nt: TGTGCCAGCAGTTTACTGTTAGTGAGCTCTGGGGCCAACGTCCTGACTTTC
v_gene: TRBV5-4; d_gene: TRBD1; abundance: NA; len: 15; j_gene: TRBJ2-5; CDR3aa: CASSLPGQGGETQYF; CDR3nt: TGTGCCAGCAGCTTGCCGGGACAGGGGGGAGAGACCCAGTACTTC
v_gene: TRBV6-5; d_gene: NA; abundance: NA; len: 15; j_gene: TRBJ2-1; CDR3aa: CAINHPSDSYNEQFF; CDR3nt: TGTGCCATCAATCACCCCAGCGACTCCTACAATGAGCAGTTCTTC
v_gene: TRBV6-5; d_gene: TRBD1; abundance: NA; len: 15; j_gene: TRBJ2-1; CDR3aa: CASRDRGFLNNEQFF; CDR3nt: TGTGCCAGCAGGGACAGGGGGTTCTTGAACAATGAGCAGTTCTTC
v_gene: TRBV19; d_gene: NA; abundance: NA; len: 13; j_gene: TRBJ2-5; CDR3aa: CASSIIQQETQYF; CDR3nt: TGTGCCAGTAGTATCATCCAGCAAGAGACCCAGTACTTC
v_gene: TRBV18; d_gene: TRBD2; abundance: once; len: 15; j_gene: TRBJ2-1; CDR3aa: CASSPGLAGGNEQFF; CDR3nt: TGTGCCAGCTCACCAGGGCTAGCGGGAGGAAATGAGCAGTTCTTC
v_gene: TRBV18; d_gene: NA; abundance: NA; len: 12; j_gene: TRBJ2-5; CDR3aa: CASSLRGETQYF; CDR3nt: TGTGCCAGCTCCCTCAGGGGAGAGACCCAGTACTTC
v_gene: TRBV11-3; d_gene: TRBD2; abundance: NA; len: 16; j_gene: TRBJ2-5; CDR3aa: CASSLALAGGQETQYF; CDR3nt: TGTGCCAGCAGCTTAGCCCTTGCGGGGGGGCAAGAGACCCAGTACTTC
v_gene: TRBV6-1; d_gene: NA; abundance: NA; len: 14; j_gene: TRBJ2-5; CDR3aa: CASSEGSLAETQYF; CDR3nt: TGTGCCAGCAGTGAGGGTTCCCTGGCGGAGACCCAGTACTTC
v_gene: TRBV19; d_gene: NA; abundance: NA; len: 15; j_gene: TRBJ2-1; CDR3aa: CASSPQGRAYNEQFF; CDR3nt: TGTGCCAGTAGTCCACAGGGTCGCGCCTACAATGAGCAGTTCTTC
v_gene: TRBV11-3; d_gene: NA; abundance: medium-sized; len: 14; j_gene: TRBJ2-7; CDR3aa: CASSLDIRPHEQYF; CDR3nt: TGTGCCAGCAGCTTAGACATAAGGCCCCACGAGCAGTACTTC
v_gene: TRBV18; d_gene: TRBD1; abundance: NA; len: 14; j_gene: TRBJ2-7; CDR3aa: CASSRGGASYEQYF; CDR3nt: TGTGCCAGCTCACGAGGGGGCGCGTCCTACGAGCAGTACTTC
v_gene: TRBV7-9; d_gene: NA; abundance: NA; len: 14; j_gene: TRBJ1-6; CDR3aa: CASSSGQRFSPLHF; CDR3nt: TGTGCCAGCAGCTCTGGACAGCGGTTCTCACCCCTCCACTTT
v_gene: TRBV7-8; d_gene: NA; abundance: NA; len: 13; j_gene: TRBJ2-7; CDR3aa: CASSLLPTYEQYF; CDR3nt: TGTGCCAGCAGCTTACTCCCAACCTACGAGCAGTACTTC
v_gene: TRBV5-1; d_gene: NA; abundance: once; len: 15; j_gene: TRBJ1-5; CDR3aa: CASRMDPGYNQPQHF; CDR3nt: TGCGCCAGCAGGATGGACCCGGGTTACAATCAGCCCCAGCATTTT
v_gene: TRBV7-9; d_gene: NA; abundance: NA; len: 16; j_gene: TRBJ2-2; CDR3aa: CASSHRQEMNTGELFF; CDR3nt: TGTGCCAGCAGCCATCGACAGGAGATGAACACCGGGGAGCTGTTTTTT
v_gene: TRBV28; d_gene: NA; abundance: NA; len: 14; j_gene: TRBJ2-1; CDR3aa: CASSFSGGDNEQFF; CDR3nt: TGTGCCAGCAGTTTCTCAGGAGGGGACAATGAGCAGTTCTTC
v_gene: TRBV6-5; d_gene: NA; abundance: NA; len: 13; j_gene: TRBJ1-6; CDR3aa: CASTYGSNSPLHF; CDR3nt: TGTGCCAGCACCTACGGGTCTAATTCACCCCTCCACTTT
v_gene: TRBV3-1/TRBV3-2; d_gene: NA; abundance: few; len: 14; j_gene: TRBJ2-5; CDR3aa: CASSLTVLKETQYF; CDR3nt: TGTGCCAGCAGCCTAACGGTTTTGAAAGAGACCCAGTACTTC
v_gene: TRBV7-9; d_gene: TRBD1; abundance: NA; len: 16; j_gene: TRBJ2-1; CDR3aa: CASSNIGQVQGDEQFF; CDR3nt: TGTGCCAGCAGCAACATCGGACAGGTTCAGGGGGATGAGCAGTTCTTC
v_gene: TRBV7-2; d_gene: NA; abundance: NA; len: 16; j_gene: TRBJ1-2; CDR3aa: CASRNPRGETNYGYTF; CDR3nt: TGTGCCAGCAGAAACCCACGGGGGGAGACGAACTATGGCTACACCTTC
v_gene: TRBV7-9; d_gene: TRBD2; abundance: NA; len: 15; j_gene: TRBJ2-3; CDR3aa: CASSSRGVSTDTQYF; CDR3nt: TGTGCCAGCAGCTCTCGGGGGGTCAGCACAGATACGCAGTATTTT
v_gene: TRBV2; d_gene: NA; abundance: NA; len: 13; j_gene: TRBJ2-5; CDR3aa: CASRRGTQETQYF; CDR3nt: TGTGCCAGCAGGAGGGGGACCCAAGAGACCCAGTACTTC
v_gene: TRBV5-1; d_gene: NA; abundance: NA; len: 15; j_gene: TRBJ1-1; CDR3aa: CASSLREGGNTEAFF; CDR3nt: TGCGCCAGCAGCTTACGTGAAGGGGGGAACACTGAAGCTTTCTTT
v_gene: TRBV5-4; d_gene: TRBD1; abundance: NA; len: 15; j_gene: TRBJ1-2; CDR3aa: CASSTGQGGNYGYTF; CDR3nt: TGTGCCAGCAGCACCGGACAGGGAGGGAACTATGGCTACACCTTC
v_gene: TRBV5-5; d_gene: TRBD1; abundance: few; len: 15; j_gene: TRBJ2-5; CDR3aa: CASSLEGRGQETQYF; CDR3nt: TGTGCCAGCAGCTTGGAGGGCAGGGGGCAAGAGACCCAGTACTTC